These T cell receptor beta chains were read from a single sample in a study of shared clonotypes between healthy human individuals. Profiled with immunoSEQ multiplex PCR; TCRdb holds only in-frame clones, not every one. The sample has millions of clones; 90% to 95% are singletons. The material sequenced was naive CD4+ T cells sorted from blood. The receptors derive from a man aged 18 to 29 in good health. Each CDR3 is given with its conserved first and last residue. A D gene is named only where the DNA matches it firmly. Not every row has a clone size; where given, it reads once, few, many or a size class.

abundance: -
len: 13
j_gene: TRBJ2-7
v_gene: TRBV6-6
d_gene: -
CDR3nt: TGTGCCAGCAGTTACTCTGAAAGTTACGAGCAGTACTTC
CDR3aa: CASSYSESYEQYF

abundance: -
len: 12
j_gene: TRBJ2-7
v_gene: TRBV6-5
d_gene: -
CDR3nt: TGTGCCAGCTCAAACAGACCCTACGAGCAGTACTTC
CDR3aa: CASSNRPYEQYF

abundance: -
len: 18
j_gene: TRBJ2-7
v_gene: TRBV30
d_gene: TRBD1
CDR3nt: TGTGCCTGGAGTGTACGAAACTCCGGACAGGCGGTCCTGGTCGAGCAGTACTTC
CDR3aa: CAWSVRNSGQAVLVEQYF

abundance: -
len: 14
j_gene: TRBJ2-1
v_gene: TRBV2
d_gene: TRBD2
CDR3nt: TGTGCCAGCAGGCTGACTAGCGGGAGTGATGAGCAGTTCTTC
CDR3aa: CASRLTSGSDEQFF

abundance: -
len: 12
j_gene: TRBJ1-2
v_gene: TRBV7-9
d_gene: -
CDR3nt: TGTGCCAGCAGCTTAGTGAACTATGGCTACACCTTC
CDR3aa: CASSLVNYGYTF

abundance: -
len: 14
j_gene: TRBJ1-6
v_gene: TRBV5-4
d_gene: TRBD1
CDR3nt: TGTGCCAGCAGCTCCACAGGGGGAAATTCACCCCTCCACTTT
CDR3aa: CASSSTGGNSPLHF

abundance: -
len: 17
j_gene: TRBJ2-7
v_gene: TRBV7-2
d_gene: -
CDR3nt: TGTGCCAGCAGCTTAGTGGATGGGGTGCAGATTCCCTACGAGCAGTACTTC
CDR3aa: CASSLVDGVQIPYEQYF

abundance: -
len: 14
j_gene: TRBJ2-7
v_gene: TRBV9
d_gene: -
CDR3nt: TGTGCCAGCAGCGTAGATGGGCGCTCCTACGAGCAGTACTTC
CDR3aa: CASSVDGRSYEQYF

abundance: once
len: 15
j_gene: TRBJ2-2
v_gene: TRBV7-9
d_gene: TRBD1
CDR3nt: TGTGCCAGCAGCTCCGGGACAGAGAACACCGGGGAGCTGTTTTTT
CDR3aa: CASSSGTENTGELFF

abundance: -
len: 12
j_gene: TRBJ1-6
v_gene: TRBV30
d_gene: -
CDR3nt: TGTGCCTGGGGGGACTTTAATTCACCCCTCCACTTT
CDR3aa: CAWGDFNSPLHF

abundance: -
len: 14
j_gene: TRBJ2-7
v_gene: TRBV7-2
d_gene: -
CDR3nt: TGTGCCAGCAGCGCCAGCCCAGGGGTCCACGAGCAGTACTTC
CDR3aa: CASSASPGVHEQYF

abundance: once
len: 14
j_gene: TRBJ2-1
v_gene: TRBV19
d_gene: TRBD1
CDR3nt: TGTGCCAGTAGTCCCGACAGGGTTGGCAATGAGCAGTTCTTC
CDR3aa: CASSPDRVGNEQFF

abundance: -
len: 12
j_gene: TRBJ2-3
v_gene: TRBV29-1
d_gene: -
CDR3nt: TGCAGCGTTGTCCCAGGCACAGATACGCAGTATTTT
CDR3aa: CSVVPGTDTQYF

abundance: -
len: 16
j_gene: TRBJ2-3
v_gene: TRBV4-1
d_gene: TRBD1
CDR3nt: TGCGCCAGCAGCCGATACCGGGACAGGGCAACAGATACGCAGTATTTT
CDR3aa: CASSRYRDRATDTQYF

abundance: once
len: 12
j_gene: TRBJ2-5
v_gene: TRBV11-2
d_gene: -
CDR3nt: TGTGCCAGCAGCTCCAGGCAAGAGACCCAGTACTTC
CDR3aa: CASSSRQETQYF

abundance: -
len: 16
j_gene: TRBJ2-7
v_gene: TRBV7-2
d_gene: TRBD2
CDR3nt: TGTGCCAGCAGCTTGGAGGGAAGCGGGAGTTCCTACGAGCAGTACTTC
CDR3aa: CASSLEGSGSSYEQYF

abundance: -
len: 16
j_gene: TRBJ1-6
v_gene: TRBV27
d_gene: -
CDR3nt: TGTGCCAGCAGTTTAGGGGCGGGGTCCTATAATTCACCCCTCCACTTT
CDR3aa: CASSLGAGSYNSPLHF

abundance: -
len: 14
j_gene: TRBJ1-4
v_gene: TRBV4-1
d_gene: -
CDR3nt: TGCGCCAGCAGCCTGGAGGCAACTAATGAAAAACTGTTTTTT
CDR3aa: CASSLEATNEKLFF